A few counts support the clone carrying this TCR beta chain. Clones were sequenced by immunoSEQ multiplex PCR, and TCRdb holds only the in-frame ones, with some missing. This table holds a few hundred thousand clones, 65% to 90% found once. The sample originates from a study of blood T cell repertoires in COVID-19. About the study: Sample material is recorded as cDNA or gDNA derived from T cells, B-cell-depleted T cells, or PBMCs.

Trimming removed 5 bases at V and 6 bases at J, with 15 bases between. The CDR3 covers 15 residues. CDR1 SGDLS and CDR2 YYNGEE come from the germline V gene. This TCR came from a woman between 40 and 55 years old with acute COVID-19. J is TRBJ1-6 and V is TRBV9; D is perhaps TRBD1 (6 bases). The sample was PBMCs or T cells enriched from blood (not recorded which). The CDR3 DNA is TGTGCCAGCAGAGTGGACAGCGGACCTAATTCACCCCTCCACTTT. As protein: CASRVDSGPNSPLHF.